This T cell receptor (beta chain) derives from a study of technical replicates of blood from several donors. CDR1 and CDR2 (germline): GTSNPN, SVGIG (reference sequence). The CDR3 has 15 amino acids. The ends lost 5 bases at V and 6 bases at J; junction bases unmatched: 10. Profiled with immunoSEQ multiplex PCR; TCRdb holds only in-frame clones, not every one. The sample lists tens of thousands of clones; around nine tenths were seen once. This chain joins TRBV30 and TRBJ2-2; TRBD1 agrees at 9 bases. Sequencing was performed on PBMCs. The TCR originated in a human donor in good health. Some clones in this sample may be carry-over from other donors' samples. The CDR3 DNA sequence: TGTGCCTGGGGGGGATACAGGGGGCGGGCCGGGGAGCTGTTTTTT. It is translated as CAWGGYRGRAGELFF.